What follows is one T cell receptor beta chain and its context. This specimen belongs to a study of blood T cell repertoires in COVID-19. For the study at large: T cells, B-cell-depleted T cells, or PBMCs provided the cDNA or gDNA that served as material.

As originally analysed: Estimates of nucleated cell counts were drawn from the amplification of reference gene primers. The method was immunoSEQ multiplex PCR; TCRdb's version includes in-frame clones alone and lacks a portion of them. From that table come the V and J calls and clone size; the DNA was used to work out D and trimming. The sample has hundreds of thousands of clones; approximately 86% are singletons. There are 17 residues in the CDR3. Per germline, CDR1 SGDLS and CDR2 YYNGEE. V was pared by 0 bases and J by 0 bases, with 13 bases between. The gene calls are TRBV9 and TRBJ1-3; D is unresolved. The sequence came from a woman in her 70s with COVID-19, enrolled during active disease. Sequenced material: peripheral blood. CDR3 DNA: TGTGCCAGCAGCGTAGAGAAGTCGGGGAGCTCTGGAAACACCATATATTTT. This sequence encodes CASSVEKSGSSGNTIYF.